This TCR beta chain stems from a study of T cell responses to AZD1222 COVID-19 vaccine. Measured with immunoSEQ multiplex PCR; TCRdb has only the in-frame clones, and not every one. This table has approximately 150,000 clones, nearly 95% appearing once. This CDR3 is 11 amino acids long. Per the germline V gene, CDR1 is DFQATT and CDR2 is SNEGSKA (reference sequence). Sequencing used peripheral blood, obtained on day 0 of AZD1222 vaccination. The V gene is TRBV20-1, the J gene TRBJ1-2; D remains ambiguous. The TCR comes from an adult in good health. This CDR3 is CSAGPRDGYTF. The CDR3 coding sequence is TGCAGCGCCGGACCGAGGGATGGCTACACCTTC.